This record looks at one T cell receptor beta chain sequence and its context. The CDR3 runs to 16 residues. Germline V gives CDR1 LGHNA, CDR2 YSLEER. Trimming pared 0 bases from V and 5 bases from J, leaving 16 bases between. The data stem from a study of T cell changes during pregnancy in multiple sclerosis. Clones were sequenced by immunoSEQ multiplex PCR, and TCRdb holds only the in-frame ones, with some missing. The sample gives tens of thousands of clones, approximately 92% of which show up once; about 2% is in the top ten. The origin of this receptor is a female donor with multiple sclerosis, enrolled in a pregnancy study. The genes are TRBV4-3 and TRBJ1-2, with D perhaps TRBD1 (5 bases). Sequencing used peripheral blood, obtained after pregnancy. The CDR3 spells CASSQDSVARGYGYTF. The CDR3 DNA is TGCGCCAGCAGCCAAGATTCGGTGGCTAGGGGATATGGCTACACCTTC.